The T cell receptor beta chain described here comes from a study of siplizumab effects on memory and regulatory T cells. Sequencing was performed with immunoSEQ multiplex PCR; in TCRdb, only in-frame clones are kept and a portion is missing. Found here are approximately 92,000 clones, about 95% of them singletons; the top ten hold approximately 1.2%. Study-wide findings and caveats: Alloreactive sequences whose origin lay in unstimulated CD4+ memory cells were significantly reduced by siplizumab. The naive T cell population seemed more diverse than memory cells and seemed a major contributor to the alloresponse.

Looked up from germline, CDR1 is LNHDA and CDR2 is SQIVND (reference sequence). J was trimmed by 3 bases and V by 5 bases; bases with no gene match: 10. The CDR3 covers 16 residues. This clone was observed a single time. As yet, its antigen is unknown. This TCR derives from a human donor in good health. The chain is built from TRBV19 and TRBJ2-1, with 7 bases lining up with TRBD1. Input material: non-Treg CD4+ T cells sorted from blood. The CDR3 nucleotides read TGTGCCAGTAGTCGTGGACAGGCCATAGGCTACAATGAGCAGTTCTTC. Residues: CASSRGQAIGYNEQFF.